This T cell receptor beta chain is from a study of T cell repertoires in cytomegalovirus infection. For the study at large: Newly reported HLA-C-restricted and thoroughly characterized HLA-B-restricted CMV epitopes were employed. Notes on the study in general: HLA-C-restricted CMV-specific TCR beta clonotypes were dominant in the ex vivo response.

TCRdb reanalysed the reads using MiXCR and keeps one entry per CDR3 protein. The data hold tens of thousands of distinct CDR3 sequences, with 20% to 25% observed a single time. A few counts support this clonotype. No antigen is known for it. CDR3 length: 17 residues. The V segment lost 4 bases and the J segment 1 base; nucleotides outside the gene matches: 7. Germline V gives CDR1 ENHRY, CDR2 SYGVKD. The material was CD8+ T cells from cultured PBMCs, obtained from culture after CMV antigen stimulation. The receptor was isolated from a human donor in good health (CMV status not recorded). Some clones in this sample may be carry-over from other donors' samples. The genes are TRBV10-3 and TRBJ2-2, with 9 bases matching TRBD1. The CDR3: CAISGPGTGLNTGELFF. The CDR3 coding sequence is TGTGCCATCAGTGGTCCCGGGACAGGGCTGAACACCGGGGAGCTGTTTTTT.